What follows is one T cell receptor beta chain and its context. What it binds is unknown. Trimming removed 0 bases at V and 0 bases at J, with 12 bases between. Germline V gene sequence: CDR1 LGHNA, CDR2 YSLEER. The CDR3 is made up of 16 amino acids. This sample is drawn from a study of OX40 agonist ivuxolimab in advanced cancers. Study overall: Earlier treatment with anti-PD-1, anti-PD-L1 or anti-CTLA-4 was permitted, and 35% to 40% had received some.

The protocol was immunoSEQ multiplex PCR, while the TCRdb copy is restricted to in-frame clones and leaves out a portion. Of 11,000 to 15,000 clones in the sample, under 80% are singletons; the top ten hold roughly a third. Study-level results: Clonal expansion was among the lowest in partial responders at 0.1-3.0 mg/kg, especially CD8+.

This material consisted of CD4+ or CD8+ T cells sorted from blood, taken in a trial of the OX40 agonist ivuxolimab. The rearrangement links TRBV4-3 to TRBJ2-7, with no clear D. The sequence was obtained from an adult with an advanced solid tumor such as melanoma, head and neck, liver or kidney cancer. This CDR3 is CASSQDRVDISYEQYF. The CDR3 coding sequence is TGCGCCAGCAGCCAAGATCGGGTAGACATCTCCTACGAGCAGTACTTC.